The T cell receptor (beta chain) described here comes from a study of blood T cell repertoires in COVID-19. Study in general: COVID-19 samples, acute and convalescent, were from the United States, Italy and Spain. The cDNA or gDNA used as material had been derived from T cells, B-cell-depleted T cells, or PBMCs.

This clone was picked up one time. Germline CDR1 is DFQATT and CDR2 is SNEGSKA (reference sequence). The CDR3 extends over 14 amino acids. Deletions cut 3 bases from V and 1 base from J, with 10 bases between. The authors' processing: By means of reference gene primer amplification, nucleated cell counts were estimated. Profiled with immunoSEQ multiplex PCR; TCRdb holds only in-frame clones, not every one. The V and J calls and clone size come from that table; D and trimming were worked out from the DNA. The profile shows about 92,000 clones, approximately 80% of them singletons. This clonotype was sampled from a woman in her seventies with acute or convalescent COVID-19. The chain uses TRBV20-1 and TRBJ2-1, with D perhaps TRBD1 (5 bases). The sequencing sample was made of peripheral blood. As DNA, the CDR3 is TGCAGTGCTAGTTTGCAGGGTTCCTACAATGAGCAGTTCTTC. It translates to CSASLQGSYNEQFF.